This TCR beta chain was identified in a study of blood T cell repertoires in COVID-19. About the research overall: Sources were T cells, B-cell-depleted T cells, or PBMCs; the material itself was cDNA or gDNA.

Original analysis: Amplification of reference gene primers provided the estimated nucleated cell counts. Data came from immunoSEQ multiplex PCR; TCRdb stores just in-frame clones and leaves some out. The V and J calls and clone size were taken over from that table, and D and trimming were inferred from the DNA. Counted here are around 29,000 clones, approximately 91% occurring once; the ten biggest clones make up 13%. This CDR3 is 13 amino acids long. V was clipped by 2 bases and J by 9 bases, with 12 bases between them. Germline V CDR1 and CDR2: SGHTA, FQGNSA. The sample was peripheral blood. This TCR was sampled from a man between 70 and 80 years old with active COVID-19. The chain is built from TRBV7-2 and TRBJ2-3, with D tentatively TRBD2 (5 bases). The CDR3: CASSLSRDYTQYF. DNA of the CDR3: TGTGCCAGCAGCTTAAGTCGGGATTACACGCAGTATTTT.